This T cell receptor (beta chain) appears in the sequencing data of a study of cytomegalovirus exposure and HLA in healthy donors. Study details: It was reported in a later analysis that the approximately 110 validation repertoires used the same platform as the approximately 670 first-cohort repertoires.

Of note for this clone: Its antigen is unidentified.

There are 14 residues in the CDR3. Germline V gene sequence: CDR1 SGHTA, CDR2 FQGNSA. Trimming removed 8 bases at V and 1 base at J, with 14 bases between. Notes on the study in general: Generally TCR sequences proved uncommon, though certain public TCRs appeared in numerous donors.

Assay used: immunoSEQ multiplex PCR; TCRdb lists only in-frame clones, some missing. The sample has 43,000 or so clones, about 93% seen once. The donors were in the approximately 110-subject validation cohort; that cohort was separate from the roughly 700-subject first cohort. The chain employs TRBV7-2 and TRBJ1-1; unclear D gene. Source material: PBMCs. The receptor was derived from a man younger than 35 in good health and CMV-seronegative. The CDR3 DNA sequence: TGTGCCAGCGGTAAAAAAACGGGGAACACTGAAGCTTTCTTT. This sequence encodes CASGKKTGNTEAFF.